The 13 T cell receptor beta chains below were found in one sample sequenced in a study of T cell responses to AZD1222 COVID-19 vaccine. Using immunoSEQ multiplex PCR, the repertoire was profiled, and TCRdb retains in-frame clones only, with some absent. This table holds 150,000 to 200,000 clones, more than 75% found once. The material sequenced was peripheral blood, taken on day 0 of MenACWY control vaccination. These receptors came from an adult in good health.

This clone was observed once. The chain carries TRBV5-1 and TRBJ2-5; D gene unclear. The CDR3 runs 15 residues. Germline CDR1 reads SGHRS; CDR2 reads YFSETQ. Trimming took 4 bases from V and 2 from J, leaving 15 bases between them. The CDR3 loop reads CASSTRRERQETQYF. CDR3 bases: TGCGCCAGCAGCACAAGACGCGAGAGGCAAGAGACCCAGTACTTC.

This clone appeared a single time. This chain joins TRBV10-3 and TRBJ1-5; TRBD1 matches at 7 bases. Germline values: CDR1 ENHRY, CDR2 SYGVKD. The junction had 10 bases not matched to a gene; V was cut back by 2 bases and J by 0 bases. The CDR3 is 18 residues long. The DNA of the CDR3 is TGTGCCATCAGTGAGAGCGTAGGGGGCAGTTATAGCAATCAGCCCCAGCATTTT. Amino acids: CAISESVGGSYSNQPQHF.

The CDR3 loop reads CASSEPAAAPREQYF. In DNA, the CDR3 is TGTGCCAGCAGTGAACCCGCAGCGGCGCCTCGCGAGCAGTACTTC. The chain uses TRBV2 and TRBJ2-7; a possible D gene is TRBD2 (5 bases). The CDR3 runs 15 residues. Germline values: CDR1 SNHLY, CDR2 FYNNEI. Trimming took off 2 bases at V and 6 bases at J, with 17 bases between the two ends.

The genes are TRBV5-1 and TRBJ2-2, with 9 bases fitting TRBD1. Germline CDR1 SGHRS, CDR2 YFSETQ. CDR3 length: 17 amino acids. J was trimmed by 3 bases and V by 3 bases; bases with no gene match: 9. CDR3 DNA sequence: TGCGCCAGCAGCTCTCCGGGACAGGGCGAATACACCGGGGAGCTGTTTTTT. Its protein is CASSSPGQGEYTGELFF.

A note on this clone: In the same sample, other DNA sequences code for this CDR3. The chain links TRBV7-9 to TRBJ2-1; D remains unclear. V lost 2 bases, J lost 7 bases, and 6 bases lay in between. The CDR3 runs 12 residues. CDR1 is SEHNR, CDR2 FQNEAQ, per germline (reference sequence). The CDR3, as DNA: TGTGCCAGCAGCTTAACGGGTAATGAGCAGTTCTTC. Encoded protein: CASSLTGNEQFF.

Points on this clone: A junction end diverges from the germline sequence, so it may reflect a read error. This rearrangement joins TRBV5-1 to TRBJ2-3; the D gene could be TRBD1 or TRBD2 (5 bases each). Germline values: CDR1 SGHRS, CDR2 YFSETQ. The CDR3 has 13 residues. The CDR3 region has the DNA TGCGCCAGCAGTTTGGGACGCACAGATACGCAGTATTTT. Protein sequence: CASSLGRTDTQYF.

The CDR3 nucleotides read TGTGCCAGCAGTGACTCTGGGGGGGGCTCCTACAATGAGCAGTTCTTC. Protein sequence: CASSDSGGGSYNEQFF. V is TRBV6-4 and J is TRBJ2-1; 7 bases line up with TRBD2. With 0 bases clipped from V and 0 bases from J, the junction kept 2 bases outside the gene matches. Germline V gene data show CDR1 as MRHNA and CDR2 as SNTAGT. CDR3 size: 16 residues.

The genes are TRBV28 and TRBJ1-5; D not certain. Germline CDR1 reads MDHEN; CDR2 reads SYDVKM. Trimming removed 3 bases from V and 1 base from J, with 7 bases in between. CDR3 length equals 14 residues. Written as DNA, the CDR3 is TGTGCCAGCAGTTTGGGTCCGAGCAATCAGCCCCAGCATTTT. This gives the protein CASSLGPSNQPQHF.

The CDR3 DNA sequence: TGTGCCAGCAGTCATACTAGCGGGGGGTTCGATGAGCAGTTCTTC. Translating gives CASSHTSGGFDEQFF. The chain has TRBV7-9 and TRBJ2-1, with 12 bases matching TRBD2. V was pared by 6 bases and J by 8 bases, with 8 bases of the junction left unmatched. CDR1 is SEHNR and CDR2 is FQNEAQ in the germline V gene (reference sequence). This CDR3 comprises 15 residues.

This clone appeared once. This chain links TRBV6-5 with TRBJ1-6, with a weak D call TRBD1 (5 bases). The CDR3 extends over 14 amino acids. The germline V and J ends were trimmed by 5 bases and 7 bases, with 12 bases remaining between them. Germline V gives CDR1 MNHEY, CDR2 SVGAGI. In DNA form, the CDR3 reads TGTGCCAGCAGTATACAGGCAGGGAATTCACCCCTCCACTTT. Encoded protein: CASSIQAGNSPLHF.

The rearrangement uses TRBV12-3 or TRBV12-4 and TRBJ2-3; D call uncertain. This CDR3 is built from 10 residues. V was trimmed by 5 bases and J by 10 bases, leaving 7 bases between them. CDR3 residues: CASSLSSQYF. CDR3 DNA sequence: TGTGCCAGCAGTCTCTCCTCGCAGTATTTT.

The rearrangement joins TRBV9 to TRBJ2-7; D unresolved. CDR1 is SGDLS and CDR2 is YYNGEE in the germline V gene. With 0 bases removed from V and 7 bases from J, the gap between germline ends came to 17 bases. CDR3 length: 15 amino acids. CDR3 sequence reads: CASSVGTDATREQYF. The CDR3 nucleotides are TGTGCCAGCAGCGTAGGGACGGACGCGACGCGAGAGCAGTACTTC. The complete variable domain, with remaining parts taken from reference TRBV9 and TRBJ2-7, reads DSGVTQTPKHLITATGQRVTLRCSPRSGDLSVYWYQQSLDQGLQFLIQYYNGEERAKGNILERFSAQQFPDLHSELNLSSLELGDSALYFCASSVGTDATREQYFGPGTRLTVT.

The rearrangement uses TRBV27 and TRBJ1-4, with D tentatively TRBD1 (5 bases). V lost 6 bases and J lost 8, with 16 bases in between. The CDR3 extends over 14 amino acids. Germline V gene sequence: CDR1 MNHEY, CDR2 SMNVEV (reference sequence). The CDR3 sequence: CASRSLSGEEKLFF. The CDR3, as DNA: TGTGCCAGCAGATCCCTTTCGGGGGAGGAAAAACTGTTTTTT.